The clone carrying this T cell receptor (beta chain) was counted many times. The sample comes from a study of Graves' ophthalmopathy and Graves' hyperthyroidism. On the study more broadly: Researchers obtained peripheral blood at initial diagnosis, before any treatment had begun.

RNA transcripts were the template, and TCR beta CDR3 regions were amplified from them. The workflow started with a first-round RT-PCR run with HTBI primers and then moved on to a second-round multiplex PCR. One entry per CDR3 protein, called by TCRdb with MiXCR from the multiplex PCR reads. The data hold hundreds of thousands of distinct CDR3 sequences, with about a fifth observed a single time. Establishment of the diagnosis relied upon clinical symptoms, serum thyroxine, TRAb, thyroid ultrasound and orbital computed tomography. The ends were cut back, 5 bases at V and 0 bases at J, with 14 bases in the middle. The CDR3 runs to 16 residues.

The TCR was taken from a young woman with stable Graves' hyperthyroidism. Some clones in this sample may be carry-over from other donors' samples. This sequence joins TRBV12-3 or TRBV12-4 and TRBJ1-3, with unresolved D. Sequenced sample: peripheral blood. The CDR3 reads CASSLPGIRSGNTIYF. The CDR3 bases are TGTGCCAGCAGTCTCCCAGGCATTCGCTCTGGAAACACCATATATTTT.